One sample yielded the 17 T cell receptor beta chains listed below, sequenced in a study of early T cells in non-severe SARS-CoV-2 infection. Each CDR3 protein is one row after TCRdb ran MiXCR on the 5' RACE reads. Of approximately 42,000 distinct CDR3 sequences detected, roughly 6.6% appear once; the ten largest clones hold more than 4.5%. Source material: whole blood. The source of these receptors is an adult who was a healthcare worker with PCR-confirmed SARS-CoV-2 infection or an uninfected control (not recorded which).

This chain connects TRBV12-3 or TRBV12-4 to TRBJ1-4; 7 bases align to TRBD1. This CDR3 region has 16 residues. The V segment lost 3 bases and the J segment 1 base; nucleotides outside the gene matches: 5. In DNA, the CDR3 is TGTGCCAGCAGTTTGGGGCAGGGGGTAACTAATGAAAAACTGTTTTTT. Its translation is CASSLGQGVTNEKLFF.

This clonotype came up a few times. The chain combines TRBV29-1 with TRBJ1-1; D remains ambiguous. The CDR3 runs 14 residues. V gave up 0 bases and J gave up 6 bases, with 14 bases separating them. Germline-derived CDR1 and CDR2 are SQVTM and ANQGSEA. The CDR3 DNA reads TGCAGCGTTGAAGATAGGGTGCGAGGGCCTGAAGCTTTCTTT. This sequence encodes CSVEDRVRGPEAFF.

There are many counts of this clonotype. CDR3 protein: CASSLGVPAYEQYF. CDR3 nucleotides: TGTGCCAGCAGCTTAGGGGTCCCGGCGTACGAGCAGTACTTC. The V call is TRBV7-2, the J call TRBJ2-7; D not certain. Germline V gene data show CDR1 as SGHTA and CDR2 as FQGNSA. The CDR3 has 14 amino acids. Trimming removed 1 base at V and 4 bases at J, with 11 bases between.

J is TRBJ1-3 and V is TRBV9; no reliable D call. The CDR3 has 15 amino acids. The V end lost 0 bases, the J end lost 0 bases, and 7 bases lay between the germline ends. Germline loops: CDR1 SGDLS, CDR2 YYNGEE. The CDR3: CASSVGGNSGNTIYF. In DNA form, the CDR3 reads TGTGCCAGCAGCGTAGGAGGAAACTCTGGAAACACCATATATTTT. Using reference TRBV9 and TRBJ1-3 for the parts outside the CDR3, the full variable domain is DSGVTQTPKHLITATGQRVTLRCSPRSGDLSVYWYQQSLDQGLQFLIQYYNGEERAKGNILERFSAQQFPDLHSELNLSSLELGDSALYFCASSVGGNSGNTIYFGEGSWLTVV.

J is TRBJ2-3 and V is TRBV10-3; no reliable D call. This CDR3 is built from 13 residues. The V end was cut by 0 bases, the J end by 3 bases, with 4 bases between. Germline-derived CDR1 and CDR2 are ENHRY and SYGVKD. As DNA, the CDR3 is TGTGCCATCAGTGAGTCGGGGACAGATACGCAGTATTTT. This codes for CAISESGTDTQYF.

This clonotype has a count of ten or more. The chain carries TRBV12-3 or TRBV12-4 and TRBJ2-7; a weak D match, TRBD1 (5 bases). V gave up 1 base and J gave up 2 bases, with 6 bases separating them. The CDR3 has 13 residues. The DNA for the CDR3 is TGTGCCAGCAGTTTAGGACAGCCCTACGAGCAGTACTTC. It translates to CASSLGQPYEQYF.

This clonotype came up a few times. The chain couples TRBV20-1 to TRBJ2-5; 7 nucleotides agree with TRBD1. Germline V gene lookup returns CDR1 DFQATT and CDR2 SNEGSKA (reference sequence). CDR3 length: 15 amino acids. With 0 bases clipped from V and 5 bases from J, the junction kept 9 bases outside the gene matches. CDR3 region: CSAREQGGLGETQYF. DNA for the CDR3: TGCAGTGCTAGAGAGCAAGGGGGCCTGGGGGAGACCCAGTACTTC.

The J gene is TRBJ1-5, the V gene TRBV3-1; a possible D gene is TRBD1 (5 bases). The germline V gene has CDR1 LGHDT and CDR2 YNNKEL (reference sequence). V lost 2 bases and J 7 bases, leaving 12 bases between the germline ends. The CDR3 spans 14 residues. CDR3 DNA sequence: TGTGCCAGCAGCCAAATCAGGCAGGGACAGCCCCAGCATTTT. Protein product: CASSQIRQGQPQHF.

About this clonotype itself: One junction end disagrees with the germline gene, perhaps due to a read error. The genes are TRBV29-1 and TRBJ2-3; 8 bases align to TRBD1. The CDR3 totals 15 residues. Germline V gene sequence: CDR1 SQVTM, CDR2 ANQGSEA. Written as DNA, the CDR3 is TGCAGCGTTGACCGACAGGGGATCTCGACAGGTACGCAGTATTTT. Its translation is CSVDRQGISTGTQYF.

In its sample, this clonotype was seen a few times. The chain links TRBV6-1 to TRBJ2-2; the D is unclear. The ends were cut back, 4 bases at V and 0 bases at J, with 12 bases in the middle. The germline V gene has CDR1 MNHNS and CDR2 SASEGT. The CDR3 consists of 16 residues. This CDR3 is CASSGGGTPNTGELFF. In DNA, the CDR3 is TGTGCCAGCAGTGGAGGTGGAACACCGAACACCGGGGAGCTGTTTTTT.

This chain joins TRBV2 and TRBJ1-4; TRBD1 agrees at 8 bases. CDR1 is SNHLY and CDR2 is FYNNEI in the germline V gene. The CDR3 totals 14 residues. The J segment lost 3 bases and the V segment lost 6 bases, leaving 3 bases of the junction unmatched. DNA for the CDR3: TGTGCCAGCAGGGGGACAGGCCCTAATGAAAAACTGTTTTTT. Its protein is CASRGTGPNEKLFF.

This clonotype appeared many times. The rearrangement joins TRBV9 to TRBJ2-1, with TRBD2 matching 15 bases. The V segment lost 3 bases and the J segment 0 bases; nucleotides outside the gene matches: 10. The CDR3 covers 20 residues. CDR1 is SGDLS and CDR2 is YYNGEE in the germline V gene. CDR3 protein: CASSATPGTSGGSSYNEQFF. Written as DNA, the CDR3 is TGTGCCAGCAGCGCAACACCCGGGACTAGCGGGGGGAGCTCCTACAATGAGCAGTTCTTC.

This clonotype was found many times. The rearrangement links TRBV10-2 to TRBJ2-2; D is uncertain. CDR1 is WSHSY, CDR2 SAAADI, per germline. There are 15 residues in the CDR3. The ends were cut back, 3 bases at V and 6 bases at J, with 14 bases in the middle. CDR3 sequence reads: CASSETTGWSGELFF. DNA for the CDR3: TGCGCCAGCAGTGAAACAACGGGCTGGTCCGGGGAGCTGTTTTTT.

The rearrangement joins TRBV5-1 to TRBJ2-6; 7 positions agree with TRBD1. Germline V gene lookup returns CDR1 SGHRS and CDR2 YFSETQ. The trim removed 3 bases at V and 0 bases at J, leaving 6 bases unmatched. The CDR3 is made up of 17 amino acids. CDR3 region: CASSSQGQSSGANVLTF. The CDR3 DNA reads TGCGCCAGCAGCTCACAGGGACAGAGCTCTGGGGCCAACGTCCTGACTTTC.

This clonotype has a count of ten or more. J is TRBJ2-7 and V is TRBV29-1; no definite D call. CDR1 and CDR2 from the germline V gene are SQVTM and ANQGSEA. With 7 bases removed from V and 6 bases from J, the gap between germline ends came to 10 bases. The CDR3 has 10 amino acids. The CDR3: CSAHQCEQYF. CDR3 sequence (DNA): TGCAGCGCCCATCAGTGCGAGCAGTACTTC.

At least ten counts were recorded for this clonotype. The rearrangement uses TRBV27 and TRBJ2-1; D may correspond to TRBD1 or TRBD2 (7 bases each). This CDR3 spans 15 amino acids. The germline CDR1 and CDR2 sequences are MNHEY and SMNVEV (reference sequence). V dropped 6 bases and J dropped 0 bases, with 12 bases sitting between them. For the CDR3, the DNA is TGTGCCAGCAGCCCCAGGGGGGGCTCCTACAATGAGCAGTTCTTC. Protein product: CASSPRGGSYNEQFF.

In DNA form, the CDR3 reads TGCGCCAGCAGTGAGTCGACAGGGGCGCCTTACCAGCCCCAGCATTTT. This gives the protein CASSESTGAPYQPQHF. V and J are TRBV10-2 and TRBJ1-5, with TRBD1 matching over 8 bases. The CDR3 runs 16 residues. Germline V gene data show CDR1 as WSHSY and CDR2 as SAAADI. V shed 0 bases and J 7 bases; nucleotides not matched to a gene: 8.